The 23 T cell receptor beta chains listed next were all sequenced from one sample in a study of cytomegalovirus exposure and HLA in healthy donors. The data were produced by immunoSEQ multiplex PCR, yet TCRdb's version contains in-frame clones alone and is incomplete. The sample records 100,000 to 150,000 clones, approximately 92% being singletons. Input material: PBMCs. These receptor sequences come from a woman in her late teens or twenties in good health and CMV-seronegative.

This clone was observed once. This rearrangement joins TRBV28 to TRBJ1-1, with TRBD1 matching 11 bases. Per the germline V gene, CDR1 is MDHEN and CDR2 is SYDVKM. The V segment lost 7 bases and the J segment 3 bases; nucleotides outside the gene matches: 10. This CDR3 is built from 16 residues. In nucleotides, the CDR3 is TGTGCCAGCATCACGGGACAGGGGGGATCGTACACTGAAGCTTTCTTT. Encoded protein: CASITGQGGSYTEAFF.

This sequence joins TRBV28 and TRBJ2-2; D unresolved. CDR1 is MDHEN, CDR2 SYDVKM, per germline. The CDR3 is 11 amino acids. V shed 8 bases and J shed 12 bases, with 13 bases lying between them. Here the CDR3 reads CASQRNGQLFF. The CDR3 DNA reads TGTGCCAGCCAACGAAACGGTCAGCTGTTTTTT.

V and J are TRBV6-5 and TRBJ1-4; the D gene is possibly TRBD1 (5 bases). Germline CDR1 is MNHEY and CDR2 is SVGAGI. Trimming took off 6 bases at V and 0 bases at J, with 11 bases between the two ends. This CDR3 is 15 amino acids long. CDR3 nucleotides: TGTGCCAGCAGACGACAGCCTGCAACTAATGAAAAACTGTTTTTT. Translated, it gives CASRRQPATNEKLFF.

The chain recombines TRBV10-3 with TRBJ2-7; 8 bases are a match to TRBD2. With 2 bases clipped from V and 3 bases from J, the junction kept 9 bases outside the gene matches. The CDR3 has 16 residues. Germline V gene data show CDR1 as ENHRY and CDR2 as SYGVKD. CDR3 loop: CAISEPPGLDHYEQYV. CDR3 bases: TGTGCCATCAGTGAGCCTCCGGGACTAGATCACTACGAGCAGTACGTC.

The chain couples TRBV18 to TRBJ1-1; D not resolved. Trimming shortened V by 2 bases and J by 3 bases, and 7 bases separated the two germline ends. CDR3 length equals 13 residues. CDR1 and CDR2 (germline): KGHSH, LQKENI. The CDR3 reads CASSPTGDTEAFF. CDR3 sequence (DNA): TGTGCCAGCTCACCAACCGGGGACACTGAAGCTTTCTTT.

The chain couples TRBV19 to TRBJ1-1, with TRBD1 matching 7 bases. The junction had 8 bases not matched to a gene; V was cut back by 4 bases and J by 6 bases. The CDR3 extends over 14 amino acids. The germline gives CDR1 LNHDA, CDR2 SQIVND (reference sequence). CDR3 region: CASSKRRDRAEAFF. The CDR3 DNA follows: TGTGCCAGTAGTAAAAGAAGAGACAGGGCTGAAGCTTTCTTT.

The V and J genes are TRBV27 and TRBJ1-2, with 7 nucleotides matching TRBD1. The V segment lost 2 bases and the J segment 6 bases; nucleotides outside the gene matches: 3. Germline lookup yields CDR1 MNHEY and CDR2 SMNVEV (reference sequence). The CDR3 has 13 amino acids. The CDR3 DNA reads TGTGCCAGCAGTTTAGGGGGGACAGATGGCTACACCTTC. Translation: CASSLGGTDGYTF.

This chain uses TRBV7-8 with TRBJ1-1, with a tentative D call TRBD1 (6 bases). Germline assignment: CDR1 SGHVS and CDR2 FQNEAQ. This CDR3 comprises 15 residues. V gave up 2 bases and J gave up 0 bases, with 10 bases separating them. The CDR3 spells CASSLRRTVNTEAFF. The CDR3 region has the DNA TGTGCCAGCAGCTTACGGAGGACAGTGAACACTGAAGCTTTCTTT.

This clone appeared a few times. The gene calls are TRBV6-1 and TRBJ1-3; D is unresolved. V lost 8 bases and J lost 1, with 15 bases in between. In germline, CDR1 is MNHNS, CDR2 SASEGT. CDR3 length: 15 amino acids. CDR3 nucleotides: TGTGCCAGCTTAAATGTTCCCGTTTCTGGAAACACCATATATTTT. Translation: CASLNVPVSGNTIYF.

The chain carries TRBV27 and TRBJ1-5; 7 bases agree with TRBD1. The V segment lost 6 bases and the J segment 2 bases; nucleotides outside the gene matches: 4. Germline V gene sequence: CDR1 MNHEY, CDR2 SMNVEV (reference sequence). The CDR3 runs 14 residues. DNA of the CDR3: TGTGCCAGCAGCCCTACAGGGGGCAATCAGCCCCAGCATTTT. It codes for CASSPTGGNQPQHF.

The chain has TRBV4-2 and TRBJ1-1; no reliable D call. The germline gives CDR1 LGHNA, CDR2 YNFKEQ. V was clipped by 3 bases and J by 1 base, with 9 bases between them. The CDR3 has 14 residues. CDR3: CASSQGDSNTEAFF. The CDR3 nucleotides read TGTGCCAGCAGCCAGGGAGACTCGAACACTGAAGCTTTCTTT.

The rearrangement uses TRBV2 and TRBJ2-1; TRBD2 matches 9 bases. The trim removed 3 bases at V and 10 bases at J, leaving 16 bases unmatched. The CDR3 spans 17 residues. CDR1 and CDR2 from the germline V gene are SNHLY and FYNNEI. CDR3 sequence (DNA): TGTGCCAGCAGTGATGAGGCAGCGGGGGGCCTAGAGGGGGAGCAGTTCTTC. Its translation: CASSDEAAGGLEGEQFF. The full variable domain, rest sourced from reference TRBV2 and TRBJ2-1, is EPEVTQTPSHQVTQMGQEVILRCVPISNHLYFYWYRQILGQKVEFLVSFYNNEISEKSEIFDDQFSVERPDGSNFTLKIRSTKLEDSAMYFCASSDEAAGGLEGEQFFGPGTRLTVL.

This chain connects TRBV9 to TRBJ1-1; D not certain. Trimming stripped 3 bases from V and 4 bases from J, with 7 bases between. This CDR3 has 12 residues. Germline V CDR1 and CDR2: SGDLS, YYNGEE. The CDR3 sequence: CASSGGTTEAFF. In nucleotides, the CDR3 is TGTGCCAGCAGCGGAGGCACCACTGAAGCTTTCTTT.

This clone was seen a single time. The chain uses TRBV30 and TRBJ1-2, with D unclear. The CDR3 spans 12 residues. V lost 0 bases, J lost 8 bases, and 10 bases lay in between. CDR1 GTSNPN and CDR2 SVGIG come from the germline V gene (reference sequence). The CDR3 region is CAWSVQSGGYTF. CDR3 coding DNA: TGTGCCTGGAGTGTACAAAGCGGAGGCTACACCTTC.

J is TRBJ2-7 and V is TRBV6-5, with D hard to call. Trimming pared 2 bases from V and 5 bases from J, leaving 10 bases between. Germline CDR1 reads MNHEY; CDR2 reads SVGAGI. The CDR3 consists of 13 residues. CDR3 amino acids: CASSYKARHEQYF. DNA of the CDR3: TGTGCCAGCAGTTACAAGGCGAGGCACGAGCAGTACTTC.

The genes are TRBV5-1 and TRBJ1-3, with D tentatively TRBD1 (6 bases). Trimming shortened V by 4 bases and J by 2 bases, and 22 bases separated the two germline ends. The CDR3 covers 18 residues. Germline V gene data show CDR1 as SGHRS and CDR2 as YFSETQ. CDR3 nucleotides: TGCGCCAGCAGCACGGAGGTAGGGGGACGGGATCCTGGAAACACCATATATTTT. This codes for CASSTEVGGRDPGNTIYF.

The chain employs TRBV28 and TRBJ2-3; a possible D gene is TRBD1 (5 bases). CDR3 length equals 16 residues. Between the trimmed V and J ends, which lost 1 base and 0 bases, there was a span of 11 bases. Germline assignment: CDR1 MDHEN and CDR2 SYDVKM. The CDR3 DNA sequence: TGTGCCAGCAGTTTATACAGACAGACCAGCACAGATACGCAGTATTTT. Its protein is CASSLYRQTSTDTQYF.

V is TRBV4-3 and J is TRBJ2-3, with unresolved D. V dropped 1 base and J dropped 1 base, with 12 bases sitting between them. Germline lookup yields CDR1 LGHNA and CDR2 YSLEER. The CDR3 is made up of 16 amino acids. The CDR3: CASSQVGAPRTDTQYF. Written as DNA, the CDR3 is TGCGCCAGCAGCCAAGTAGGAGCGCCCCGCACAGATACGCAGTATTTT.

This chain uses TRBV11-1 with TRBJ2-7; 8 bases map to TRBD2. The CDR3 length is 13 residues. The germline V gene has CDR1 SGHAT and CDR2 FQDESV (reference sequence). V was clipped by 3 bases and J by 5 bases; unmatched bases: 3. CDR3 sequence (DNA): TGTGCCAGCAGCTTCGCGGGGGGAGACGAGCAGTACGTC. It codes for CASSFAGGDEQYV.

This chain connects TRBV4-1 to TRBJ1-3; tentative D call: TRBD1 (6 bases). CDR1 and CDR2 (germline): MGHRA, YSYEKL. V shed 1 base and J shed 0 bases, with 13 bases lying between them. The CDR3 has 17 residues. For the CDR3, the DNA is TGCGCCAGCAGCCAAGCACTACAGGGACCCTCTGGAAACACCATATATTTT. It codes for CASSQALQGPSGNTIYF.

The rearrangement uses TRBV30 and TRBJ2-7, with a possible D match to TRBD1 (5 bases). Germline CDR1 reads GTSNPN; CDR2 reads SVGIG (reference sequence). The CDR3 is 11 residues long. The ends were cut back, 4 bases at V and 6 bases at J, with 10 bases in the middle. The chain's CDR3 is CAWKTALEQYF. Written as DNA, the CDR3 is TGTGCCTGGAAGACAGCTCTCGAGCAGTACTTC.

The chain uses TRBV28 and TRBJ1-3; D unclear. Germline V lookup: CDR1 MDHEN, CDR2 SYDVKM. The CDR3 sequence is 16 residues long. V was cut by 6 bases and J by 0 bases, with 15 bases left in between. The CDR3: CASRTDFSSSGNTIYF. The CDR3 nucleotides read TGTGCCAGCAGGACCGATTTTTCTAGCTCTGGAAACACCATATATTTT.

The gene calls are TRBV11-2 and TRBJ2-1, with D uncertain. CDR3 length: 15 residues. The germline V and J ends were trimmed by 4 bases and 3 bases, with 13 bases remaining between them. Per the germline V gene, CDR1 is SGHAT and CDR2 is FQNNGV. The CDR3 spells CASSWATSDYNEQFF. CDR3 DNA: TGTGCCAGCAGCTGGGCCACATCGGACTACAATGAGCAGTTCTTC. The full variable domain, in which reference TRBV11-2 and TRBJ2-1 provide the parts outside the CDR3, is EAGVAQSPRYKIIEKRQSVAFWCNPISGHATLYWYQQILGQGPKLLIQFQNNGVVDDSQLPKDRFSAERLKGVDSTLKIQPAKLEDSAVYLCASSWATSDYNEQFFGPGTRLTVL.